Shown below are 16 T cell receptor beta chains from a single sample sequenced in a study of T-cell memory formation after mild COVID-19. TCRdb re-called the 5' RACE reads with MiXCR, one entry per CDR3 protein. The sample carries 110,000 or so distinct CDR3 sequences, about 24% recorded once. Sequenced: PBMCs or a T cell subset sorted from them (not recorded which). The receptors derive from a young man who had mild COVID-19 (a few samples of this study predate the infection). Cell type and time point are not known.

In this sample, this clonotype turned up many times. The rearrangement joins TRBV3-1 to TRBJ2-1; 8 bases map to TRBD2. Germline V gene sequence: CDR1 LGHDT, CDR2 YNNKEL (reference sequence). J lost 2 bases, V lost 0 bases, and 6 bases had no gene match. The CDR3 length is 17 residues. This CDR3 is CASSQDWRAGAYNEQFF. In nucleotides, the CDR3 is TGTGCCAGCAGCCAAGATTGGAGAGCGGGGGCCTACAATGAGCAGTTCTTC.

The genes are TRBV7-2 and TRBJ1-3, with D unclear. This CDR3 is 17 amino acids long. Trimming took 1 base from V and 0 from J, leaving 13 bases between them. Germline assignment: CDR1 SGHTA and CDR2 FQGNSA. The CDR3 DNA reads as TGTGCCAGCAGCTTAGTTTGGTTGGACCCCTCTGGAAACACCATATATTTT. As protein: CASSLVWLDPSGNTIYF.

This clonotype was counted a few times. V is TRBV9 and J is TRBJ2-5; D is uncertain. V was shortened by 0 bases and J by 1 base, with 7 bases between the two germline ends. The CDR3 has 14 amino acids. The germline gives CDR1 SGDLS, CDR2 YYNGEE. This CDR3 reads CASSVGVVQETQYF. The CDR3 nucleotides are TGTGCCAGCAGCGTAGGGGTAGTCCAAGAGACCCAGTACTTC.

This clonotype was picked up a small number of times. The chain uses TRBV20-1 and TRBJ2-3; possibly TRBD2 for D (5 bases). V gave up 4 bases and J gave up 4 bases, with 21 bases separating them. Germline lookup yields CDR1 DFQATT and CDR2 SNEGSKA (reference sequence). The CDR3 contains 16 residues. CDR3 in amino acids: CSAKTPDLTRSDTQYF. The CDR3 coding sequence is TGCAGTGCTAAAACCCCGGACTTAACACGTTCAGATACGCAGTATTTT.

The rearrangement links TRBV11-2 to TRBJ2-3; unclear D gene. V lost 0 bases, J lost 1 base, and 5 bases lay in between. The CDR3 extends over 14 amino acids. Germline lookup yields CDR1 SGHAT and CDR2 FQNNGV. CDR3 loop: CASSLDPGTDTQYF. DNA of the CDR3: TGTGCCAGCAGCTTAGATCCTGGCACAGATACGCAGTATTTT.

Only a few counts were recorded for this clonotype. The chain joins TRBV4-3 to TRBJ2-7; 7 positions match TRBD1. Trimming at V came to 0 bases and at J to 2 bases, leaving 4 bases not matched to a gene. Germline V gives CDR1 LGHNA, CDR2 YSLEER. This CDR3 region has 15 residues. CDR3 DNA sequence: TGCGCCAGCAGCCAAGATCCGACAGGGCCCTACGAGCAGTACTTC. Protein sequence: CASSQDPTGPYEQYF.

This clonotype was seen only once. The chain joins TRBV5-1 to TRBJ2-1, with TRBD2 as a possible D gene (5 bases). Per germline, CDR1 SGHRS and CDR2 YFSETQ. The CDR3 runs 14 residues. V lost 0 bases to trimming and J lost 7 bases, with 11 bases between them. CDR3 nucleotides: TGCGCCAGCAGCTTGGAAGGGCCGGGGAATGAGCAGTTCTTC. Its protein product is CASSLEGPGNEQFF.

This chain links TRBV12-3 or TRBV12-4 with TRBJ2-3; D not certain. The ends were cut back, 6 bases at V and 12 bases at J, with 16 bases in the middle. The CDR3 is 12 amino acids. CDR3: CASSSRLLSQYF. The DNA for the CDR3 is TGTGCCAGCAGCTCACGACTCTTGAGTCAGTATTTT.

This clonotype was seen many times. The rearrangement links TRBV4-2 to TRBJ2-3, with D tentatively TRBD2 (7 bases). Germline CDR1 is LGHNA and CDR2 is YNFKEQ. Trimming removed 0 bases at V and 4 bases at J, with 14 bases between. This CDR3 is 16 amino acids long. DNA for the CDR3: TGTGCCAGCAGCCAAGATTTAGGGGGGGCCCCAGATACGCAGTATTTT. This codes for CASSQDLGGAPDTQYF.

The chain has TRBV29-1 and TRBJ2-4, with 9 bases matching TRBD2. V dropped 4 bases and J dropped 7; count of bases not matched to a gene: 5. Germline V gene data show CDR1 as SQVTM and CDR2 as ANQGSEA. The CDR3 contains 13 residues. The DNA for the CDR3 is TGCAGCGTTGTCTCCAGCGGGGGGAACATTCAGTACTTC. Encoded protein: CSVVSSGGNIQYF.

This clonotype was detected only a few times. The chain combines TRBV30 with TRBJ2-7, with D uncertain. CDR1 and CDR2 from the germline V gene are GTSNPN and SVGIG (reference sequence). The CDR3 is 12 amino acids. Between the trimmed V and J ends, which lost 4 bases and 3 bases, there was a span of 10 bases. This CDR3 is CAWTPNSYEQYF. CDR3 nucleotide sequence: TGTGCCTGGACGCCCAACAGCTACGAGCAGTACTTC.

V usage is TRBV24-1 and J usage is TRBJ2-3; tentative D call: TRBD1 (5 bases). The CDR3 spans 16 residues. V shed 1 base and J shed 4 bases, with 14 bases lying between them. CDR1 and CDR2 from the germline V gene are KGHDR and SFDVKD. Here the CDR3 reads CATSDLGQGGADTQYF. The CDR3 DNA sequence: TGTGCCACCAGTGATTTAGGGCAGGGTGGGGCAGATACGCAGTATTTT.

The table lists this clonotype with a few counts. The chain couples TRBV5-1 to TRBJ2-1, with D possibly matching TRBD2 (6 bases). CDR1 is SGHRS and CDR2 is YFSETQ in the germline V gene. V dropped 5 bases and J dropped 5 bases, with 20 bases sitting between them. The CDR3 length is 16 residues. CDR3 DNA sequence: TGCGCCAGCAGGGGTCTTGTGGCGGGGCTCAACAATGAGCAGTTCTTC. Protein product: CASRGLVAGLNNEQFF.

There are many counts of this clonotype. The CDR3 loop reads CASSPQGNEQFF. The CDR3 nucleotides read TGTGCCAGCAGTCCCCAGGGGAATGAGCAGTTCTTC. The chain combines TRBV12-3 or TRBV12-4 with TRBJ2-1; D is possibly TRBD1 (6 bases). V lost 5 bases, J lost 7 bases, and 9 bases lay in between. The length of the CDR3 is 12 residues.

This clonotype was detected ten times or more. The chain links TRBV20-1 to TRBJ2-1; 12 bases are a match to TRBD2. Losses at the gene ends were 0 bases for V and 6 bases for J; bases not matched to a gene: 6. The CDR3 length is 16 residues. CDR1 DFQATT and CDR2 SNEGSKA come from the germline V gene (reference sequence). The chain's CDR3 is CSARDRLAGGTNEQFF. In DNA form, the CDR3 reads TGCAGTGCTAGAGATCGGCTAGCGGGGGGGACCAATGAGCAGTTCTTC.

The chain joins TRBV27 to TRBJ1-2, with TRBD1 matching 12 bases. Trimming removed 3 bases from V and 6 bases from J; junction bases left unmatched: 8. The length of the CDR3 is 16 residues. Germline V CDR1 and CDR2: MNHEY, SMNVEV (reference sequence). The CDR3 DNA reads as TGTGCCAGCAGTTTGGAGGGGACAGGGGGCGTTAATGGCTACACCTTC. Its translation: CASSLEGTGGVNGYTF.